This T cell receptor beta chain was documented in a study of identical twins. Points from the study as a whole: Donors were not followed over many years; analysis was cross-sectional.

Every one of the donors was a healthy Caucasian. Each CDR3 protein gets one entry after TCRdb re-called the 5' RACE reads with MiXCR. Among under 300,000 distinct CDR3 sequences listed, about 13% were seen once. The length of the CDR3 is 14 residues. V dropped 6 bases and J dropped 4; count of bases not matched to a gene: 4. Ten or more counts support this clonotype. Its antigen is still unknown. The same sample was also studied in work on yellow fever vaccine responses in identical twins.

J is TRBJ2-1 and V is TRBV12-3 or TRBV12-4; 9 nucleotides match TRBD2. Sequencing used memory (CD45RO+) T cells sorted from blood. The receptor was isolated from a woman in her late teens or twenties in good health. The CDR3: CASRSGLAYNEQFF. CDR3 DNA sequence: TGTGCCAGCAGGTCGGGACTAGCTTACAATGAGCAGTTCTTC.